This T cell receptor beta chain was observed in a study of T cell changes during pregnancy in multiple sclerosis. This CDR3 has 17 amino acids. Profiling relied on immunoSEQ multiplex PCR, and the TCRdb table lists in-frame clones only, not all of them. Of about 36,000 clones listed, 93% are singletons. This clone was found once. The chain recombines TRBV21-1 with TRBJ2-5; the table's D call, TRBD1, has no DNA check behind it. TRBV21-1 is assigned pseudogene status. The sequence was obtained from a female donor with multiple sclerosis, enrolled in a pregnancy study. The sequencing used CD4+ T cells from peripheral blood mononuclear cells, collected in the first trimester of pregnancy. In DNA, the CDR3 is TGTGCCAGCAGCAAAGAGGGAAGGACAGGAGGACAAGAGACCCAGTACTTC. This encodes CASSKEGRTGGQETQYF.